This T cell receptor (beta chain) derives from a study of cytomegalovirus exposure and HLA in healthy donors. From germline, CDR1 is MGHDK and CDR2 SYGVNS. V lost 6 bases, J lost 2 bases, and 6 bases stayed unmatched. The CDR3 loop spans 15 amino acids. As for this clone: Antigen: not known.

Study outcomes and limitations: The listing of roughly 160 TCR beta chains classed them as cytomegalovirus-associated. Immune exposure was documented only through CMV serostatus.

Nominal health characterized the donors when sampled, though unrecorded immune exposures were likely. PCR was performed using 60 Vbeta and 13 Jbeta primers. TCRdb keeps only in-frame clones here, not all; method: immunoSEQ multiplex PCR. The data hold 95,000 to 100,000 clones, with around 83% observed a single time. The rearrangement joins TRBV25-1 to TRBJ2-7; 11 bases match TRBD1. Specimen: PBMCs. The clonotype originates from a man younger than 45 in good health and CMV-seronegative. The CDR3 reads CASRDRGLKAYEQYF. For the CDR3, the DNA is TGTGCCAGCAGGGACAGGGGGCTCAAAGCCTACGAGCAGTACTTC.